The 21 T cell receptor beta chains given below trace back to one sample, sequenced in a study of response to subunit inactivated influenza vaccine. In TCRdb, the RT-PCR reads were re-called with MiXCR into one record per CDR3 protein. Here the sample spans more than 500,000 distinct CDR3 sequences, 10% to 12% being singletons. The same data also went into a second study, on T cells expressing NK-cell markers. That publication notes: A 5'RACE template switching approach incorporating UMIs was used to make TCR beta cDNA.

Sequenced material: PBMCs from blood, taken on the day of vaccination. The receptors originated from a man in his forties or fifties who received an inactivated influenza vaccine.

This clonotype appeared a few times. This chain links TRBV7-2 with TRBJ2-7, with D perhaps matching TRBD2 (6 bases). V was cut by 2 bases and J by 4 bases, with 15 bases left in between. Germline V gene data show CDR1 as SGHTA and CDR2 as FQGNSA. This CDR3 has 15 residues. The CDR3 sequence is CASSLRAGGLYEQYF. For the CDR3, the DNA is TGTGCCAGCAGCTTACGGGCCGGGGGTTTGTACGAGCAGTACTTC.

This chain links TRBV12-3 or TRBV12-4 with TRBJ2-7, with 10 nucleotides matching TRBD1. V shed 6 bases, J shed 12 bases, and the junction held 5 bases outside the gene matches. The CDR3 length is 11 residues. CDR3 DNA: TGTGCCAGCAGCCCCGGGACAGGGGCGTACTTC. Encoded protein: CASSPGTGAYF.

This clonotype was counted between two and nine times. The chain combines TRBV29-1 with TRBJ1-2; D might be TRBD1 (5 bases). This CDR3 has 11 amino acids. Germline V gene sequence: CDR1 SQVTM, CDR2 ANQGSEA. V shed 6 bases and J shed 0 bases, with 5 bases lying between them. This CDR3 reads CSVTANYGYTF. CDR3 sequence (DNA): TGCAGCGTGACAGCTAACTATGGCTACACCTTC.

This chain joins TRBV6-1 and TRBJ2-7; the D gene is possibly TRBD1 (5 bases). CDR1 MNHNS and CDR2 SASEGT come from the germline V gene. This CDR3 has 14 amino acids. V was clipped by 8 bases and J by 0 bases, with 14 bases between them. DNA for the CDR3: TGTGCCAGCGGCGGCCAGGGTTTCTCCTACGAGCAGTACTTC. This sequence encodes CASGGQGFSYEQYF.

The chain joins TRBV20-1 to TRBJ1-1; TRBD1 aligns across 7 bases. The germline CDR1 and CDR2 sequences are DFQATT and SNEGSKA (reference sequence). The CDR3 runs to 13 residues. The trim removed 6 bases at V and 0 bases at J, leaving 4 bases unmatched. CDR3 in amino acids: CSAMGQMNTEAFF. CDR3 DNA: TGCAGTGCAATGGGACAGATGAACACTGAAGCTTTCTTT.

This clonotype was seen ten or more times. V and J are TRBV5-1 and TRBJ2-3; D is tentatively TRBD1 or TRBD2 (5 bases each). V shed 3 bases and J shed 2 bases, with 16 bases lying between them. This CDR3 is 16 amino acids long. The germline gives CDR1 SGHRS, CDR2 YFSETQ. DNA of the CDR3: TGCGCCAGCAGCTCCCTGGGGGAGTTTGACACAGATACGCAGTATTTT. Translating it yields CASSSLGEFDTDTQYF.

A few counts support this clonotype. CDR3 in DNA: TGTGCCAGCAGCCAAGGAAGACTCCTATTGGGAGAGCAGTACTTC. Amino acids: CASSQGRLLLGEQYF. The chain joins TRBV3-1 to TRBJ2-7; no clear D. Looked up from germline, CDR1 is LGHDT and CDR2 is YNNKEL (reference sequence). This CDR3 has 15 amino acids. V lost 1 base and J 7 bases, leaving 17 bases between the germline ends.

V usage is TRBV3-1 and J usage is TRBJ2-7; D is ambiguous. The germline V gene has CDR1 LGHDT and CDR2 YNNKEL (reference sequence). This CDR3 region has 12 residues. V was shortened by 1 base and J by 6 bases, with 7 bases between the two germline ends. The CDR3 region is CASSQVSVEQYF. The CDR3 DNA sequence: TGTGCCAGCAGCCAAGTCTCGGTCGAGCAGTACTTC.

The chain uses TRBV6-5 and TRBJ2-7; D is undetermined. V lost 3 bases and J lost 0, with 9 bases in between. The germline V gene encodes CDR1 MNHEY and CDR2 SVGAGI. This CDR3 comprises 14 residues. CDR3 loop: CASSYSAGSYEQYF. Written as DNA, the CDR3 is TGTGCCAGCAGTTATTCCGCAGGCTCCTACGAGCAGTACTTC.

The genes are TRBV12-3 or TRBV12-4 and TRBJ2-3, with 8 bases aligning to TRBD2. V shed 6 bases, J shed 1 base, and the junction held 6 bases outside the gene matches. The CDR3 contains 15 residues. The CDR3 loop is CASSPGGGGTDTQYF. DNA of the CDR3: TGTGCCAGCAGCCCCGGGGGGGGTGGCACAGATACGCAGTATTTT.

This rearrangement joins TRBV6-5 to TRBJ2-5; D not resolved. Germline V CDR1 and CDR2: MNHEY, SVGAGI. The CDR3 runs 11 residues. V was trimmed by 1 base and J by 5 bases, leaving 2 bases between them. Here the CDR3 reads CASSYYETQYF. The CDR3, as DNA: TGTGCCAGCAGTTACTATGAGACCCAGTACTTC.

This clonotype was seen only a few times. The rearrangement joins TRBV30 to TRBJ1-2; possibly TRBD1 for D (6 bases). Germline V gives CDR1 GTSNPN, CDR2 SVGIG (reference sequence). Trimming removed 2 bases from V and 8 bases from J, with 12 bases in between. The CDR3 runs to 12 residues. CDR3 in amino acids: CAWSLRGIGYTF. In nucleotides, the CDR3 is TGTGCCTGGAGTCTCAGGGGTATCGGCTACACCTTC. Looking up the rest from reference TRBV30 and TRBJ1-2 gives the full variable domain: SQTIHQWPATLVQPVGSPLSLECTVEGTSNPNLYWYRQAAGRGLQLLFYSVGIGQISSEVPQNLSASRPQDRQFILSSKKLLLSDSGFYLCAWSLRGIGYTFGSGTRLTVV.

The rearrangement links TRBV15 to TRBJ2-1; 7 positions match TRBD1. The ends lost 1 base at V and 7 bases at J; junction bases unmatched: 1. Germline CDR1 is LNHNV and CDR2 is YYDKDF (reference sequence). The CDR3 has 13 amino acids. CDR3 bases: TGTGCCACCAGCAGAGCGACAGGGAATGAGCAGTTCTTC. Its translation: CATSRATGNEQFF.

This clonotype occurred once. One junction end does not reproduce the germline sequence, and a read error may be involved. The chain has TRBV7-2 and TRBJ2-3; D possibly uses TRBD1 or TRBD2 (5 bases each). CDR3 length: 14 amino acids. CDR1 is SGHTA and CDR2 is FQGNSA in the germline V gene. The CDR3 region has the DNA TGTGCCAGCACACAGGACTGGATAACAGATACGCATTATTTT. It specifies CASTQDWITDTHYF.

This clonotype has just a few counts. The chain couples TRBV6-2 or TRBV6-3 to TRBJ2-5; D is unclear. Germline V CDR1 and CDR2: MNHEY, SVGEGT. CDR3 length: 13 residues. V was shortened by 4 bases and J by 1 base, with 7 bases between the two germline ends. The CDR3 DNA sequence: TGTGCCAGCAGTTCACTATTCCAAGAGACCCAGTACTTC. Translation gives CASSSLFQETQYF.

The chain recombines TRBV2 with TRBJ1-5; the match to TRBD1 covers 10 bases. CDR3 length equals 14 residues. CDR1 SNHLY and CDR2 FYNNEI come from the germline V gene. Trimming removed 4 bases from V and 8 bases from J; junction bases left unmatched: 5. CDR3 sequence reads: CASSAGQGGKPQHF. Written as DNA, the CDR3 is TGTGCCAGCAGTGCCGGACAGGGGGGAAAGCCCCAGCATTTT. Variable domain in full (rest from reference TRBV2 and TRBJ1-5): EPEVTQTPSHQVTQMGQEVILRCVPISNHLYFYWYRQILGQKVEFLVSFYNNEISEKSEIFDDQFSVERPDGSNFTLKIRSTKLEDSAMYFCASSAGQGGKPQHFGDGTRLSIL.

This clonotype was picked up a small number of times. At one end the junction does not follow the germline gene, possibly because of a read error. V usage is TRBV7-9 and J usage is TRBJ2-1, with 9 bases fitting TRBD1. Germline values: CDR1 SEHNR, CDR2 FQNEAQ (reference sequence). CDR3 length: 12 amino acids. CDR3 sequence: CASSLTGTGQFF. The CDR3 coding sequence is TGTGCCAGCAGCTTAACCGGGACAGGGCAATTTTTC.

Only a few counts were recorded for this clonotype. This chain connects TRBV10-3 to TRBJ2-5, with 7 bases matching TRBD1. Trimming took 6 bases from V and 5 from J; bases not matched to a gene: 9. Germline lookup yields CDR1 ENHRY and CDR2 SYGVKD. The CDR3 covers 14 residues. The CDR3 region has the DNA TGTGCCATCAGGGCCGGGCCCAGGGGGGAGACCCAGTACTTC. It yields the protein CAIRAGPRGETQYF.

This clonotype came up a few times. This chain uses TRBV5-1 with TRBJ2-5; possibly TRBD2 for D (5 bases). Germline V gene sequence: CDR1 SGHRS, CDR2 YFSETQ. Trimming took off 3 bases at V and 5 bases at J, with 17 bases between the two ends. This CDR3 has 15 amino acids. The CDR3 coding sequence is TGCGCCAGCAGCTCTAGTACCCGACCGGGGGAGACCCAGTACTTC. Protein: CASSSSTRPGETQYF.

Many counts were recorded for this clonotype. The rearrangement links TRBV10-3 to TRBJ2-1; D not certain. Between the trimmed V and J ends, which lost 2 bases and 7 bases, there was a span of 15 bases. Per the germline V gene, CDR1 is ENHRY and CDR2 is SYGVKD. This CDR3 is 15 amino acids long. The CDR3: CAISEGRPPWNEQFF. In nucleotides, the CDR3 is TGTGCCATCAGTGAGGGCAGGCCCCCTTGGAATGAGCAGTTCTTC.

This clonotype was seen repeatedly, ten times or more. The chain is built from TRBV10-3 and TRBJ2-1; D not certain. Germline CDR1 reads ENHRY; CDR2 reads SYGVKD. This CDR3 has 11 residues. Trimming took 3 bases from V and 9 from J, leaving 6 bases between them. The CDR3 DNA sequence: TGTGCCATCAGTGAATTGGGTGAGCAGTTCTTC. Amino acid sequence: CAISELGEQFF.